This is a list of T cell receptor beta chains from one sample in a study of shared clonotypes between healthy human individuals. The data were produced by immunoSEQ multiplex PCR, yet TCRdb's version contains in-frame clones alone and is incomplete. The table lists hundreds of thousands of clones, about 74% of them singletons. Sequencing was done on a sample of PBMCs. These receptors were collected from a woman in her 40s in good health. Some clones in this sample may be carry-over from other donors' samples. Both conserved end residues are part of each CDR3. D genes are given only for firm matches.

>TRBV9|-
CASSVVTLGLLAFF
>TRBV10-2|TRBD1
CASDRDSQETQYF
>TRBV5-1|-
CASSAGTSVWDIQYF
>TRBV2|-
CASSPEGQGGGYTF
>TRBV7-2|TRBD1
CASSWRQGSVKAFF
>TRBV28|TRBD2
CASSLLAGDTGELFF
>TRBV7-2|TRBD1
CASSLATQGAGTEAFF
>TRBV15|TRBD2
CATRNRAGADTQYF
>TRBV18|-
CASSVGEANNEQFF
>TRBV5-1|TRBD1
CASSLGDTGGGGYTF
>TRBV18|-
CALRAGHYNEQFF
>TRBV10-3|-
CAISELAPSTGELFF
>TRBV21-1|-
CASSKCRTPPPTYEQYF
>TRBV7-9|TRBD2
CASSLTQAGAYNEQFF
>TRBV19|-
CASSYSVWYEQYF
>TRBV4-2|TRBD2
CASSQDWASGGSEQFF
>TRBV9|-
CASSVARQDPKAFF
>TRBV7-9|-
CASSLVGPEAFF
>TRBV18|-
CASSPPGDAGNTIYF
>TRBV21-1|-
CASFSDYGYTF
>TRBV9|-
CASSTGSQGANEKLFF
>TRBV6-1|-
CASSLGVQPQHF
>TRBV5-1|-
CASSLGSGNTGELFF
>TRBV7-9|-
CASSLGQPGDTGELFF
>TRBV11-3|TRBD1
CASSSGQATNTEAFF
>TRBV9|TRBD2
CASSKSIAASGRAHLIYNEQFF
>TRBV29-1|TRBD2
CSAPGLAGNEQFF
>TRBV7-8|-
CASSLDRKAHLPEAFF
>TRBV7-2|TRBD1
CASSLGVGQNYGYTF
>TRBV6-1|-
CASSEEGFAEAFF
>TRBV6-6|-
CASSYGTTGNTIYF
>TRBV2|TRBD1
CASSEELGGAETQYF
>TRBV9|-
CASSPQPSYGGELFF
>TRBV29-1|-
CSVEVATQETQYF
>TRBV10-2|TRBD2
CASRSGTRFRAYQETQYF
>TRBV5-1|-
CASSLRPGISEKLFF
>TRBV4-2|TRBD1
CASGLRQGNWEKLFF
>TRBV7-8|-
CASSLGGLQPQHF
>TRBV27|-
CASSLFPGHINTGELFF
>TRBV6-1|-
CASKRGGITDTQYF
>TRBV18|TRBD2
CASSQAGGSSGANVLTF
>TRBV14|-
CASSQAGVGYTF
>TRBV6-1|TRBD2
CASSEASGSYNEQFF
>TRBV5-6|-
CASSSIYRREKLFF
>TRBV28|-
CASSHRQSSTNEQYF
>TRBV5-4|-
CASSEDPNYEQYF
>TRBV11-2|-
CASSPGTGRNYGYTF
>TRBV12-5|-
CASAPQDSVTEAFF
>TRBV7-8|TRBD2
CASSNRTSGSNEQFF
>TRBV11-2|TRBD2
CASSLGTSIDTQYF
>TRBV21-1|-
CASSKKGLRGGYTF
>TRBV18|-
CASSQNDRLQPQHF